The clone carrying this T cell receptor beta chain appeared many times. Its antigen is unidentified. MiXCR, run by TCRdb on the reads, gives a single entry per CDR3 protein. This table holds fewer than 1,000,000 distinct CDR3 sequences, 31% found once. This sample is drawn from a study of T cell repertoires in cytomegalovirus infection. Study context: Well-studied HLA-B-restricted CMV epitopes were used in the study alongside recently identified HLA-C-restricted ones. Public TCR beta signatures were indicative of both CMV infection and a matching HLA type.

The study, taken as a whole, reports: The response measured ex vivo was dominated by TCR beta clonotypes (HLA-C-restricted and CMV-specific). Individuals carrying CMV plus the relevant HLA were identified by cumulative frequency of public TCR beta families.

The CDR3 is 12 residues long. CDR1 and CDR2 from the germline V gene are MNHEY and SVGEGT. Trimming took off 5 bases at V and 2 bases at J, with 7 bases between the two ends. J is TRBJ2-7 and V is TRBV6-2 or TRBV6-3; no clear D gene. Material: cultured CD8+ T cells from PBMCs, obtained from culture after CMV antigen stimulation. This receptor was taken from a human donor in good health (CMV status not recorded). Some clones in this sample may be carry-over from other donors' samples. The CDR3 reads CASSKRPYEQYV. The DNA of the CDR3 is TGTGCCAGCAGTAAACGCCCCTACGAGCAGTACGTC.